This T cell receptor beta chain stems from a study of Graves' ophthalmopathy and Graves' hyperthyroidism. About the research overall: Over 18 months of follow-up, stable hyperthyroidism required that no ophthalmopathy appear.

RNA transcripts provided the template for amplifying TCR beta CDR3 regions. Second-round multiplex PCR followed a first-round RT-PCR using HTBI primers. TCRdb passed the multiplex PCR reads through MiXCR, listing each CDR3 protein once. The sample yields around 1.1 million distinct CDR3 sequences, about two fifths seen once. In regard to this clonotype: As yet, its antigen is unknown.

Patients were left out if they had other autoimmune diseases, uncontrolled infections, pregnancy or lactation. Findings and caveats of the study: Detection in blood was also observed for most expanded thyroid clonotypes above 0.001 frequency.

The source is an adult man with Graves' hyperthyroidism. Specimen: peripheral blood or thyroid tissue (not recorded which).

The CDR3 DNA reads as TGTGCCACCAGCAGACACGACAGGGTGGTGTCACCCCTCCACTTT. As protein: CATSRHDRVVSPLHF. The chain employs TRBV15 and TRBJ1-6; 7 positions agree with TRBD1. Germline V lookup: CDR1 LNHNV, CDR2 YYDKDF (reference sequence). The CDR3 spans 15 residues. J was trimmed by 10 bases and V by 2 bases; bases with no gene match: 8.